The rows below give T cell receptor beta chains drawn from one sample of a study of T cell repertoires in cytomegalovirus infection. Their specific antigens are unknown. MiXCR was run by TCRdb on the reads, yielding one entry per CDR3 protein. Here the sample spans 150,000 to 200,000 distinct CDR3 sequences, about a fifth being singletons. The specimen comprised CD8+ T cells from cultured PBMCs, sampled from culture after CMV antigen stimulation. Receptors were obtained from a human donor in good health (CMV status not recorded). Some clones in this sample may be carry-over from other donors' samples. Each CDR3 is given with its conserved first and last residue. Each record gives: V gene, J gene, D gene, clone size, CDR3 DNA, CDR3 protein. A D gene is named only where the DNA matches it firmly. Size is omitted from some rows. Given values are once, few, many or a class for expanded clones.

TRBV7-2	TRBJ1-1	NA	few	TGTGCCAGCAGCTTAGGGGCAGGTCTGAACACTGAAGCTTTCTTT	CASSLGAGLNTEAFF
TRBV7-6	TRBJ1-1	NA	NA	TGTGCCAGCAGCTTAGGGGCAGCGAACACTGAAGCTTTCTTT	CASSLGAANTEAFF
TRBV24-1	TRBJ2-3	TRBD1	few	TGTGCCACCAGTGATACGTACAGGGGTTGGGCAGATACGCAGTATTTT	CATSDTYRGWADTQYF
TRBV7-2	TRBJ1-2	TRBD1	few	TGTGCCAGCAGCCATCTAGGACAGGGGCTTGCCTATGGCTACACCTTC	CASSHLGQGLAYGYTF
TRBV7-9	TRBJ1-2	NA	NA	TGTGCCAGCAGCAAGGAGTTCAACTATGGCTACACCTTC	CASSKEFNYGYTF
TRBV7-2	TRBJ1-6	NA	NA	TGTGCCAGCAGCCCTGTGGGGGTCGTCTCCTATAATTCACCCCTCCACTTT	CASSPVGVVSYNSPLHF
TRBV12-3/TRBV12-4	TRBJ2-4	TRBD1	NA	TGTGCCAGCAGAACCGGGACAGGGGGTCTTCAGTACTTC	CASRTGTGGLQYF
TRBV10-3	TRBJ2-7	TRBD2	NA	TGTGCCATCAGTGATTCTAGCGGGGTCACCTACGAGCAGTACTTC	CAISDSSGVTYEQYF
TRBV7-2	TRBJ2-5	NA	NA	TGTGCCAGCAGCTTCTCCGATGGGGAGAGAGAGACCCAGTACTTC	CASSFSDGERETQYF
TRBV9	TRBJ2-1	NA	few	TGTGCCAGCAGCGTAGCCCTCTACAATGAGCAGTTCTTC	CASSVALYNEQFF
TRBV7-9	TRBJ2-1	NA	many	TGTGCCAGCAGCCCGAACGGGGACAAAGGGTCCTACAATGAGCAGTTCTTC	CASSPNGDKGSYNEQFF
TRBV4-3	TRBJ1-6	NA	many	TGCGCCAGCAGCCAAGGTTCGCGCTCCTATAATTCACCCCTCCACTTT	CASSQGSRSYNSPLHF
TRBV7-6	TRBJ2-3	NA	NA	TGTGCCAGCAGCTTGGCGGGGGCCAGCACAGATACGCAGTATTTT	CASSLAGASTDTQYF
TRBV12-3/TRBV12-4	TRBJ1-4	NA	few	TGTGCCAGCACTCCAGGGAGAGCTAATGAAAAACTGTTTTTT	CASTPGRANEKLFF
TRBV4-3	TRBJ1-6	TRBD1	NA	TGCGCCAGCAGCCAAGATGGACAGGCCCGATATTCACCCCTCCACTTT	CASSQDGQARYSPLHF
TRBV7-2	TRBJ2-3	TRBD2	NA	TGTGCCAGCACCGACCTTATTTGGACTAGCGGGGGCTTCCGAAGGGATACGCAGTATTTT	CASTDLIWTSGGFRRDTQYF
TRBV12-3/TRBV12-4	TRBJ1-4	NA	few	TGTGCCAGCAGTTTGGGAGGGCCGGGAGAAAAACTGTTTTTT	CASSLGGPGEKLFF
TRBV12-3/TRBV12-4	TRBJ1-1	NA	few	TGTGCCAGCAGCCCTCTCAGGGACTGGGCTTTCTTT	CASSPLRDWAFF
TRBV7-2	TRBJ1-3	NA	once	TGTGCCAGCAGCGACGAAGGTGGAAACACCATATATTTT	CASSDEGGNTIYF
TRBV12-3/TRBV12-4	TRBJ2-3	TRBD2	few	TGTGCCAGCAGTTTACGGGCGGGGGGCTACACAGATACGCAGTATTTT	CASSLRAGGYTDTQYF
TRBV20-1	TRBJ1-5	NA	few	TGCAGTGCTAGATCACCGGACAGTTATCAGCCCCAGCATTTT	CSARSPDSYQPQHF
TRBV7-9	TRBJ2-5	NA	few	TGTGCCAGCAGCCACGGACCGCAAGAGACCCAGTACTTC	CASSHGPQETQYF
TRBV29-1	TRBJ2-4	NA	NA	TGCAGCGCCGTAGGAGGTCAAAAGGGAGGAGACATTCAGTACTTC	CSAVGGQKGGDIQYF
TRBV7-8	TRBJ2-1	NA	few	TGTGCCAGCGCCCTAGGGGGGCTTCATGAGCAGTTCTTC	CASALGGLHEQFF
TRBV2	TRBJ1-1	TRBD1	NA	TGTGCCAGATACCGGGACAGTGGCACTGAAGCTTTCTTT	CARYRDSGTEAFF
TRBV7-2	TRBJ1-1	NA	few	TGTGCCAGCAGCTTAACTCGGGTCGTCAGATCGAACACTGAAGCTTTCTTT	CASSLTRVVRSNTEAFF
TRBV30	TRBJ2-3	NA	NA	TGTGCCTGGAGTGTAGAGAGCACAGATACGCAGTATTTT	CAWSVESTDTQYF
TRBV18	TRBJ1-2	NA	NA	TGTGCCAGCTCACCGGTGTGGAGCTACACCTTC	CASSPVWSYTF
TRBV2	TRBJ2-2	NA	NA	TGTGCCAGCAGTGTACTGGCGGGGGACAGCAACACCGGGGAGCTGTTTTTT	CASSVLAGDSNTGELFF
TRBV7-9	TRBJ1-4	NA	few	TGTGCCAGCAGCTACTTCCATACGGAAAAACTGTTTTTT	CASSYFHTEKLFF
TRBV7-8	TRBJ1-1	NA	NA	TGTGCCAGCAGCCAACGACGAGGAACTGAAGCTTTCTTT	CASSQRRGTEAFF
TRBV7-8	TRBJ2-1	TRBD1	NA	TGTGCCAGCAGCTCTGGGGGGACAGGGTACAATGAGCAGTTCTTC	CASSSGGTGYNEQFF
TRBV6-2/TRBV6-3	TRBJ2-2	NA	NA	TGTGCCAGCAGCGGGGACTGGACCGGGGTCGGGGAGCTGTTTTTT	CASSGDWTGVGELFF
TRBV11-2	TRBJ2-1	NA	NA	TGTGCCAGCAGCTCCCGGAGGATAGTCGATGAGCAGTTCTTC	CASSSRRIVDEQFF
TRBV6-2/TRBV6-3	TRBJ1-1	NA	NA	TGTGCCAGCAGTTACGCAAGGTATGATGAAGCTTTCTTT	CASSYARYDEAFF
TRBV12-3/TRBV12-4	TRBJ1-1	TRBD1	once	TGTGCCAGCAGGATAACAGGGGGCCGAAACACTGAAGCTTTCTTT	CASRITGGRNTEAFF
TRBV6-6	TRBJ1-5	NA	few	TGTGCCAGCAGTTACTCGCTTTCGGTGGTCCCTGTTATAGGTCAGCCCCAGCATTTT	CASSYSLSVVPVIGQPQHF
TRBV6-2/TRBV6-3	TRBJ2-2	NA	NA	TGTGCCAGCAGTGGCTGGGAGGATTCCACCGGGGAGCTGTTTTTT	CASSGWEDSTGELFF
TRBV12-3/TRBV12-4	TRBJ2-3	NA	NA	TGTGCCAGCGAGCTTAGTAACACGCAGTATTTT	CASELSNTQYF
TRBV14	TRBJ2-7	NA	NA	TGTGCCAGCAGCCAAGATGGGTGGAGGGGATACGAGCAGTACTTC	CASSQDGWRGYEQYF
TRBV20-1	TRBJ2-1	TRBD2	NA	TGCAGTGCTAGAGTAACGGGGGGGCATGAGCAGTTCTTC	CSARVTGGHEQFF
TRBV9	TRBJ2-7	NA	NA	TGTGCCAGCAGCGGAGGGGCAGGGGCATACGAGCAGTACTTC	CASSGGAGAYEQYF
TRBV7-2	TRBJ1-4	NA	NA	TGTGCCAGTGGGCCCGACAGAGCAACTAATGAAAAACTGTTTTTT	CASGPDRATNEKLFF
TRBV2	TRBJ1-2	NA	NA	TGTGCCAGCATGGGCCGACTCTATGGCTACACCTTC	CASMGRLYGYTF
TRBV19	TRBJ1-1	TRBD1	NA	TGTGCCAGTAGTACCCCCCCCCAGGGGGCAATGACTGAAGCTTTCTTT	CASSTPPQGAMTEAFF
TRBV28	TRBJ1-5	NA	once	TGTGCCAGCACTATCGAGGGCCATAGCAATCAGCCCCAGCATTTT	CASTIEGHSNQPQHF
TRBV7-8	TRBJ2-1	NA	many	TGTGCCAGCAGCTTAGTAAACCCCAATGAGCAGTTCTTC	CASSLVNPNEQFF
TRBV19	TRBJ1-1	NA	few	TGTGCCAGTACCGCAACACCCTTCATGAACACTGAAGCTTTCTTT	CASTATPFMNTEAFF
TRBV11-2	TRBJ2-3	NA	NA	TGTGCCAGCAGCTTAGGAAGGGACACAGATACGCAGTATTTT	CASSLGRDTDTQYF
TRBV7-3	TRBJ1-2	TRBD1	few	TGTGCCAGCAGCTTAACTGGGACAGGAGCTAACTATGGCTACACCTTC	CASSLTGTGANYGYTF
TRBV7-6	TRBJ2-5	NA	NA	TGTGCCAGCAGCCCTCCAGCCATCGGATCCCACTTACAAGAGACCCAGTACTTC	CASSPPAIGSHLQETQYF
TRBV10-3	TRBJ2-1	TRBD2	few	TGTGCCATCAGTGAGTCTCCCAGTTCAGCGGGGGGTTACAATGAGCAGTTCTTC	CAISESPSSAGGYNEQFF